This T cell receptor (beta chain) stems from a study of CD8+ T cells in alopecia areata. Looking at the study overall: Each day, treated patients took oral tofacitinib twice, at 5 to 10 mg per dose.

V lost 6 bases and J 5 bases, leaving 16 bases between the germline ends. The germline V gene encodes CDR1 SNHLY and CDR2 FYNNEI. This CDR3 is built from 14 residues. TCR sequencing used cDNA made by reverse transcription of extracted RNA. The protocol was immunoSEQ multiplex PCR, while the TCRdb copy is restricted to in-frame clones and leaves out a portion. Among about 4,300 clones, approximately 69% were seen once, and the ten largest hold approximately 7.5%. Study conclusions and caveats: Persistence of many expanded lesional clones was seen in scalp and blood during tofacitinib.

In regard to this clone: Its matching antigen is unknown.

The sample's treatment: oral pan-JAK inhibitor, 5-10 mg twice daily. Peripheral blood and lesional scalp punch biopsies were taken from alopecia areata patients. This receptor was obtained from a human donor with alopecia areata. The chain recombines TRBV2 with TRBJ1-1; D may be TRBD1 (6 bases). The sequencing used skin, collected at week 24, from a patient treated with tofacitinib. The CDR3: CASRYNQGKTEAFF. In DNA, the CDR3 is TGTGCCAGCAGATACAACCAGGGGAAAACTGAAGCTTTCTTT. Looking up the rest from reference TRBV2 and TRBJ1-1 gives the full variable domain: EPEVTQTPSHQVTQMGQEVILRCVPISNHLYFYWYRQILGQKVEFLVSFYNNEISEKSEIFDDQFSVERPDGSNFTLKIRSTKLEDSAMYFCASRYNQGKTEAFFGQGTRLTVV.